Reported below is one T cell receptor (beta chain). The antigen is not known. The sample originates from a study of cytomegalovirus exposure and HLA in healthy donors. Notes on the study in general: The authors later found TCR association rates varying by HLA locus, with DRB1 most and HLA-C fewest. A link between a missense DCLRE1C variant and TCR beta V- and J-gene trimming emerged from a later analysis. In an earlier analysis, productive rearrangement rates for most beta V segments clustered near 87% or 30%.

With V trimmed by 0 bases and J by 6 bases, 1 base remained unmatched. This CDR3 contains 15 residues. Germline V CDR1 and CDR2: SGHTA, FQGNSA. The PCR contained 60 Vbeta and 13 Jbeta primers. Produced via immunoSEQ multiplex PCR; TCRdb's table is partial and in-frame only. The sample holds about 170,000 clones, 85% seen once. The clonotype was recovered from a man between 18 and 35 years old in good health and CMV-seropositive. This sequence joins TRBV7-2 and TRBJ1-4; 10 bases are shared with TRBD1. Sequencing used PBMCs. CDR3 residues: CASSLAGTGDEKLFF. CDR3 coding DNA: TGTGCCAGCAGCTTAGCCGGGACAGGGGATGAAAAACTGTTTTTT.